A selection of T cell receptor beta chains follows, all from one sample in a study of OX40 agonist ivuxolimab in advanced cancers. Assay used: immunoSEQ multiplex PCR; TCRdb lists only in-frame clones, some missing. This table holds 80,000 or so clones, roughly 86% found once. This specimen consisted of CD4+ or CD8+ T cells sorted from blood, obtained in a trial of the OX40 agonist ivuxolimab. These TCRs come from an adult with an advanced solid tumor such as melanoma, head and neck, liver or kidney cancer. Each CDR3 is given with its conserved first and last residue. D genes are given only for firm matches. Rows give clone size only sometimes, using once, few, many, or a class for an expanded clone.

TRBJ1-5,TRBV7-9,.,few,TGTGCCAGCAGCTTAGGAGCGGGCAGGGAGGGCAATCAGCCCCAGCATTTT,CASSLGAGREGNQPQHF
TRBJ2-3,TRBV7-9,.,.,TGTGCCAGCAGCTTAGTACCCCCCGGCCGTAGCACAGATACGCAGTATTTT,CASSLVPPGRSTDTQYF
TRBJ1-2,TRBV5-4,TRBD1,.,TGTGCCAGCAGCCCAAGAGGGGGCGATCTAGGCTACACCTTC,CASSPRGGDLGYTF
TRBJ1-2,TRBV27,TRBD1,.,TGTGCCAGCAGTTTCCAAAGTCGTCCGGGACAGGTCAGGGCTGGCTACACCTTC,CASSFQSRPGQVRAGYTF
TRBJ2-6,TRBV7-9,TRBD1,.,TGTGCCAGCAGGCCGGACAGGGCTGGGGCCAACGTCCTGACTTTC,CASRPDRAGANVLTF
TRBJ2-1,TRBV2,TRBD2,.,TGTGCCAGCAGGGGCCCGGGACTAGCGGCTCTGCAGTTCTTC,CASRGPGLAALQFF
TRBJ1-1,TRBV5-1,.,.,TGCGCCAGTCGACGATGGGGGGCTAGCACTGAAGCTTTCTTT,CASRRWGASTEAFF
TRBJ1-2,TRBV10-3,.,.,TGTGCCATCAGCCGTGGCAGGGACCCACCCAACTATGGCTACACCTTC,CAISRGRDPPNYGYTF
TRBJ2-3,TRBV28,.,.,TGTGCCAGCAAGCGTACGGGGCTTAGCACAGATACGCAGTATTTT,CASKRTGLSTDTQYF
TRBJ1-1,TRBV7-3,TRBD1,.,TGTGCCAGCAGCTTAGCTACCGGGACAGGGGGTAACACTGAAGCTTTCTTT,CASSLATGTGGNTEAFF
TRBJ2-3,TRBV15,TRBD2,.,TGTGCCACCAGCAGAGATGGGGCTAGCGGGAGTTATAATACGCAGTATTTT,CATSRDGASGSYNTQYF
TRBJ2-3,TRBV19,.,.,TGTGCCAGTAGTTGGACAGTGTCAGATACGCAGTATTTT,CASSWTVSDTQYF
TRBJ2-7,TRBV4-2,.,.,TGTGCCAGCAGCCGGGAGACTGGCGATCCCTCCTACGAGCAGTACTTC,CASSRETGDPSYEQYF
TRBJ2-2,TRBV5-1,TRBD1,.,TGCGCCAGCGGCCCTGGGACAGGGGCCAGGGAGCTGTTTTTT,CASGPGTGARELFF
TRBJ2-3,TRBV4-3,TRBD2,.,TGCGCCAGCAGCCAAGAGGATGGGAGGGGTCTAGCGGGGGCCCCAGATACGCAGTATTTT,CASSQEDGRGLAGAPDTQYF
TRBJ1-6,TRBV6-4,.,.,TGTGCCAGCAGTGACTCAACAGGAGGGGACTCACCCCTCCACTTT,CASSDSTGGDSPLHF
TRBJ2-7,TRBV28,.,.,TGTGCCAGCAAAATCGACAGTTCCTACGAGCAGTACTTC,CASKIDSSYEQYF
TRBJ2-7,TRBV5-6,.,.,TGTGCCAGCAGAGTGACAGGGACTGGCTACGAGCAGTACTTC,CASRVTGTGYEQYF
TRBJ2-7,TRBV11-2,.,.,TGTGCCAGCAGCTTAAGATCGGGCACCCGGGGAGAGCAGTACTTC,CASSLRSGTRGEQYF
TRBJ2-2,TRBV6-5,TRBD1,.,TGTGCCGTGGGGACAGGGGCGATCGGGGAGCTGTTTTTT,CAVGTGAIGELFF
TRBJ2-1,TRBV7-2,.,.,TGTGCCAGCAGTCAAGGGGGCCGCGGGGATAATGAGCAGTTCTTC,CASSQGGRGDNEQFF
TRBJ2-7,TRBV28,TRBD2,.,TGTGCCAGCAGAGGCTCAGGGCTAGCGGGAGGGCCCATCAAATACGAGCAGTACTTC,CASRGSGLAGGPIKYEQYF
TRBJ1-1,TRBV5-1,TRBD1,.,TGCGCCAGCAGCCCGGACAGGGACCACATGAACACTGAAGCTTTCTTT,CASSPDRDHMNTEAFF
TRBJ2-7,TRBV14,.,.,TGTGCCAGCAGCCAAGTCGGGGGCTACGTTAGGGAGCAGTACTTC,CASSQVGGYVREQYF
TRBJ2-3,TRBV5-4,TRBD2,.,TGTGCCAGCAGCACAAGCGGGAGCTTCGCAGATACGCAGTATTTT,CASSTSGSFADTQYF
TRBJ2-7,TRBV19,.,.,TGTGCCAGTAGTAATGGTGTAGGGTACGAGCAGTACTTC,CASSNGVGYEQYF
TRBJ1-4,TRBV28,TRBD1,.,TGTGCCAGCAGACCCCCGCCGGGGACAGGGGGAGAAGAAAAACTGTTTTTT,CASRPPPGTGGEEKLFF
TRBJ1-1,TRBV13,TRBD1,.,TGTGCCAGCAGCTCCGCTACAGGGGTGGGTATGGGGAACACTGAAGCTTTCTTT,CASSSATGVGMGNTEAFF
TRBJ2-3,TRBV6-5,TRBD2,many,TGTGCCAGCAGTTATCGAGGACTAGCGCTCACAGATACGCAGTATTTT,CASSYRGLALTDTQYF
TRBJ2-1,TRBV28,.,.,TGTGCCGGGTCTAAATGGTCTTACAATGAGCAGTTCTTC,CAGSKWSYNEQFF
TRBJ2-1,TRBV19,TRBD1,.,TGTGCCAGTGAAAAGGGCGGGACAGGGGTCAATGAGCAGTTCTTC,CASEKGGTGVNEQFF
TRBJ2-2,TRBV5-4,TRBD2,.,TGTGCCAGCACCCCTGGGCTAGCGGTAAACACCGGGGAGCTGTTTTTT,CASTPGLAVNTGELFF
TRBJ2-3,TRBV7-2,.,.,TGTGCCAGCAGCTTAATGGGGGGCACAGATACGCAGTATTTT,CASSLMGGTDTQYF
TRBJ2-7,TRBV7-2,.,.,TGTGCCAGCAGCTTCTCCGGGACTGGAAACTACGAGCAGTACTTC,CASSFSGTGNYEQYF
TRBJ1-6,TRBV28,.,.,TGTGCCAGCAGGGAGGCCCTTCGGTCACCCCTCCACTTT,CASREALRSPLHF
TRBJ1-5,TRBV6-5,.,.,TGTGCCAGCACCCTACCGGGGAATAGCAATCAGCCCCAGCATTTT,CASTLPGNSNQPQHF
TRBJ2-5,TRBV5-1,TRBD1,few,TGCGCCAGCAGCCTAGGGACAGGGGACGAGACCCAGTACTTC,CASSLGTGDETQYF
TRBJ2-5,TRBV30,.,once,TGTGCCTGGAGTGTAAGTAGGTTCCTACGAGAGACCCAGTACTTC,CAWSVSRFLRETQYF
TRBJ2-3,TRBV5-4,.,few,TGTGCCAGCAGCTTTAAAACTAGCCTAGATACGCAGTATTTT,CASSFKTSLDTQYF
TRBJ2-1,TRBV29-1,.,.,TGCAGCGGAAAAGGACCGTACAATGAGCAGTTCTTC,CSGKGPYNEQFF
TRBJ2-1,TRBV6-1,TRBD2,.,TGTGCCAGCAGTGAATCGGGACTAGCAGTTTACAATGAGCAGTTCTTC,CASSESGLAVYNEQFF
TRBJ2-1,TRBV5-1,TRBD2,.,TGCGCCAGCAGCTGGACTAGCGGGAGCCTGGGAAATGAGCAGTTCTTC,CASSWTSGSLGNEQFF
TRBJ1-2,TRBV5-6,.,.,TGTGCCAGCAGCTCCGCAGGGCGGGCCTATGGCTACACCTTC,CASSSAGRAYGYTF
TRBJ1-3,TRBV29-1,.,.,TGCAGCGTTGTCTATGGGACTGGAAACACCATATATTTT,CSVVYGTGNTIYF
TRBJ1-6,TRBV7-2,.,.,TGTGCCAGCAGCTTAGGGTTGTTGGGCGGTTCACCCCTCCACTTT,CASSLGLLGGSPLHF
TRBJ2-2,TRBV30,TRBD1,.,TGTGCCTGGAGTGACTACAGGGGCACCATAATCCGGGAGCTGTTTTTT,CAWSDYRGTIIRELFF
TRBJ2-1,TRBV2,.,once,TGTGCCAGCAGTGAAGGGCGGAGCTCCTACAATGAGCAGTTCTTC,CASSEGRSSYNEQFF
TRBJ1-5,TRBV6-5,.,.,TGTGCCAGCAGTTACTCTCAGAATCAGCCCCAGCATTTT,CASSYSQNQPQHF
TRBJ1-2,TRBV5-6,.,.,TGTGCCAGCAGCTTGGCACAGGCAGGTGGCTACACCTTC,CASSLAQAGGYTF